Listed here is a single T cell receptor beta chain. At one of its ends the junction is not consistent with the germline gene, which may arise from a read error. The CDR3 loop spans 13 amino acids. Germline loops: CDR1 ENHRY, CDR2 SYGVKD. The input was around 0.5 ug total RNA; TCR beta cDNA was made from it with a constant-region primer. Libraries covering TCR beta were generated through three nested multiplex PCR rounds (using a slightly modified ARM-PCR). A C-beta reverse primer was combined with TRBV1-TRBV30 forward primers in the first two PCR rounds, and each round had 9 to 10 cycles. TCRdb passed the multiplex PCR reads through MiXCR, listing each CDR3 protein once. The sample records 60,000 or so distinct CDR3 sequences, just over 70% being singletons. These data originate in a study of tumor-infiltrating lymphocytes in primary liver carcinoma. Both RNA and DNA were isolated together from approximately 20-30 mg of bulk tissue that had not been sorted. Tumor samples were assessed, and every one had over 75% viable tumor cells.

Material for sequencing was liver tumor tissue from sampling region 2. As to subset: tumor region T2, inferior pole. This sequence originates from a man aged 40-55 years with primary liver carcinoma and hepatitis B virus infection. The V call is TRBV10-3, the J call TRBJ1-1; possible D gene TRBD1, 5 bases. The CDR3 DNA sequence: TGTTCCATCAGTGGCACAGTGGACACTGAAACTTTCTTT. Amino acid sequence: CSISGTVDTETFF.